Sequencing of this T cell receptor beta chain was carried out in a study of cytomegalovirus exposure and HLA in healthy donors. Study-wide results and caveats: Certain indistinguishable V segments, among them TRBV6-2 and TRBV6-3, were excluded. In a later analysis, V- and J-gene trimming of beta chains associated with a DCLRE1C missense variant, replicated independently. 164 TCR beta chains were listed as cytomegalovirus-associated. A later analysis reportedly identified an Asian-associated ancestry cluster as carrying fewer N-insertions than the roughly 720-donor mean.

Vbeta (60) and Jbeta (13) primers were used in the PCR. This table comes from immunoSEQ multiplex PCR, and its TCRdb copy is limited to in-frame clones, with some not included. The sample includes about 110,000 clones, roughly 85% seen only once; the top ten take 3.1%. There are 15 residues in the CDR3. V dropped 4 bases and J dropped 2; count of bases not matched to a gene: 8. Germline V gene lookup returns CDR1 SGHDN and CDR2 FVKESK. As regards this clone: Its antigen is still unknown.

V and J are TRBV14 and TRBJ2-7, with TRBD1 identical over 7 bases. The TCR sequence derives from a woman between 35 and 50 years old in good health and CMV-seronegative. What was sequenced was PBMCs. CDR3 loop: CASSRRRTGPYEQYF. The CDR3 coding sequence is TGTGCCAGCAGCCGACGTAGGACAGGTCCCTACGAGCAGTACTTC.